The 16 T cell receptor beta chains given below trace back to one sample, sequenced in a study of breast tumors, draining lymph nodes, adjacent tissues (TCRdb year 2016). The axillary draining lymph nodes of breast cancer patients were the source of the lymph node samples. The library relied on multiplex PCR. Sequenced on an Illumina HiSeq 2000. In-frame beta chains were kept once TCRdb had trimmed the public reads at Q25 with fastp and called clones with MiXCR. Duplicate CDR3 protein sequences are folded into a single record with the most common DNA and genes. For this sample the table gives around 230,000 distinct CDR3 sequences, of which nearly 35% were detected only once. The ten largest make up 3.6% of the sample. The sample taken for sequencing was axillary lymph node tissue. These receptors originate from a female donor with breast cancer. Some clones in this sample may be carry-over from other donors' samples.

This clonotype was counted many times. This chain links TRBV7-2 with TRBJ2-7; 10 bases map to TRBD1. This CDR3 spans 16 amino acids. V trimming: 4 bases; J trimming: 3 bases; junction bases outside the gene matches: 9. Germline loops: CDR1 SGHTA, CDR2 FQGNSA. As DNA, the CDR3 is TGTGCCAGCAGCTCCGACAGGGGGCGCGGAGGCTACGAGCAGTACTTC. Protein sequence: CASSSDRGRGGYEQYF.

The CDR3 is CASSYWGPGNTIYF. CDR3 sequence (DNA): TGTGCCAGCAGTTACTGGGGGCCTGGAAACACCATATATTTT. This chain connects TRBV6-6 to TRBJ1-3; maybe TRBD1 (6 bases). The CDR3 is 14 amino acids. V was pared by 1 base and J by 2 bases, with 6 bases between. Germline CDR1 and CDR2: MNHNY and SVGAGI (reference sequence).

This clonotype was found many times. The rearrangement links TRBV5-6 to TRBJ2-7, with TRBD1 identical over 9 bases. This CDR3 spans 15 amino acids. J was trimmed by 5 bases and V by 4 bases; bases with no gene match: 10. CDR1 SGHDT and CDR2 YYEEEE come from the germline V gene. The CDR3 sequence is CASSLRDRVHNEQYF. CDR3 nucleotides: TGTGCCAGCAGCCTCCGGGACAGGGTTCACAACGAGCAGTACTTC.

Comments on this clonotype: No DNA is shown, since the ends of the CDR3 on it are uncertain; the CDR3 is the one TCRdb lists. V and J are TRBV7-7 and TRBJ2-5; TRBD2 is the table's D call, not checked against the DNA. The CDR3 region is 22 residues in length, termini included. Germline-derived CDR1 and CDR2 are SSHAT and FNYEAQ (reference sequence). CDR3 protein: CASSFYICSAALASGSGGTQYF.

This clonotype has at least ten counts. The chain employs TRBV4-3 and TRBJ2-3, with TRBD2 matching over 8 bases. CDR1 is LGHNA, CDR2 YSLEER, per germline. V was pared by 6 bases and J by 4 bases, with 15 bases of the junction left unmatched. The CDR3 contains 17 residues. DNA of the CDR3: TGCGCCAGCAGGCACCAAGTGAACGGGGGGGCCTCAGATACGCAGTATTTT. The encoded protein is CASRHQVNGGASDTQYF.

In regard to this clonotype: This sequence may be a read error, since a much larger clone differs from it by one base. The rearrangement links TRBV20-1 to TRBJ2-1, with 7 bases matching TRBD2. The CDR3 covers 12 residues. Per the germline V gene, CDR1 is DFQATT and CDR2 is SNEGSKA (reference sequence). The CDR3 DNA follows: TGCAGTGCCACCGGGACTACGCCTGAGCCGTTCTTC. Translation: CSATGTTPEPFF.

The rearrangement uses TRBV10-3 and TRBJ1-5; 7 bases are shared with TRBD1. The CDR3 extends over 14 amino acids. Germline CDR1 ENHRY, CDR2 SYGVKD. The V and J ends lost 10 bases and 7 bases, in that order; junction bases with no gene match: 13. The CDR3 sequence: CATLGGGAGQPQHF. CDR3 nucleotide sequence: TGTGCCACCTTAGGAGGGGGCGCAGGGCAGCCCCAGCATTTT.

The CDR3 bases are TGTGCCAGCAGCTACCCCGGACTAGCGGGAGGGAAAGAGACCCAGTACTTC. Translation gives CASSYPGLAGGKETQYF. The chain employs TRBV7-2 and TRBJ2-5; the match to TRBD2 covers 15 bases. The CDR3 sequence is 17 residues long. Germline loops: CDR1 SGHTA, CDR2 FQGNSA. The V segment lost 4 bases and the J segment 3 bases; nucleotides outside the gene matches: 6.

This chain links TRBV2 with TRBJ1-6, with D tentatively TRBD1 (5 bases). CDR3 length: 16 amino acids. Trimming pared 0 bases from V and 8 bases from J, leaving 14 bases between. CDR1 and CDR2 (germline): SNHLY, FYNNEI. The CDR3 DNA reads TGTGCCAGCAGTGAAGCCTGGACACGGAGCGATTCACCCCTCCACTTT. Its translation is CASSEAWTRSDSPLHF.

The rearrangement uses TRBV29-1 and TRBJ1-6; 9 nucleotides match TRBD1. Germline V gene lookup returns CDR1 SQVTM and CDR2 ANQGSEA. The CDR3 is 13 residues long. CDR3 DNA sequence: TGCAGAGGGGACAGGGACTATAATTCACCCCTCCACTTT. Its translation is CRGDRDYNSPLHF. The full variable domain, rest sourced from reference TRBV29-1 and TRBJ1-6, is SAVISQKPSRDICQRGTSLTIQCQVDSQVTMMFWYRQQPGQSLTLIATANQGSEATYESGFVIDKFPISRPNLTFSTLTVSNMSPEDSSIYLCRGDRDYNSPLHFGNGTRLTVT.

As to this clonotype: A read error may explain this, as a much larger clone is one base away. The chain couples TRBV12-3 or TRBV12-4 to TRBJ1-3; a possible D gene is TRBD1 (5 bases). This CDR3 comprises 15 residues. As DNA, the CDR3 is TGTGTCAGCAGTCGCGGGACGCCCTCTGGAAACACCATATATTTT. It codes for CVSSRGTPSGNTIYF.

In the case of this clonotype: A much larger clone is a single base away; this may be a read error. The genes are TRBV20-1 and TRBJ2-7, with 8 bases matching TRBD1. The V gene's germline CDR1 is DFQATT and CDR2 SNEGSKA (reference sequence). The CDR3 contains 13 residues. Germline trimming cut 6 bases from V and 9 bases from J; bases unmatched to any gene: 13. The CDR3 DNA reads TGCAGTGCAGCAGGACAGGGAGGCAACGCGCAGTACTTC. This codes for CSAAGQGGNAQYF.

The chain employs TRBV19 and TRBJ1-6, with unresolved D. The CDR3 length is 14 residues. CDR1 and CDR2 (germline): LNHDA, SQIVND (reference sequence). V was pared by 3 bases and J by 7 bases, with 10 bases between. The CDR3 loop reads CASSITGLNSPLHF. For the CDR3, the DNA is TGTGCCAGTAGTATCACTGGGTTAAATTCACCCCTCCACTTT.

In this sample, this clonotype turned up many times. The chain has TRBV12-3 or TRBV12-4 and TRBJ1-2; D is unresolved. The CDR3 spans 12 residues. V gave up 2 bases and J gave up 5 bases, with 6 bases separating them. CDR3 bases: TGTGCCAGCAGTTTAACCAAGTATGGCTACACCTTC. Amino acids: CASSLTKYGYTF.

The table lists this clonotype with many counts. This chain links TRBV7-3 with TRBJ2-1; 8 positions match TRBD2. Germline CDR1 is SGHTA and CDR2 is FQGTGA. V lost 4 bases, J lost 5 bases, and 7 bases stayed unmatched. The CDR3 runs to 15 residues. The CDR3 spells CASSSQAGAHNEQFF. The CDR3 nucleotides read TGTGCCAGCAGCTCCCAAGCGGGGGCCCACAATGAGCAGTTCTTC.

This CDR3 is CASSLYLMSDTQYF. CDR3 sequence (DNA): TGTGCCAGCAGCTTATATTTAATGTCGGATACGCAGTATTTT. The chain carries TRBV5-6 and TRBJ2-3; D is ambiguous. Deletions cut 2 bases from V and 6 bases from J, with 13 bases between. Germline V gene sequence: CDR1 SGHDT, CDR2 YYEEEE. This CDR3 has 14 amino acids.